This TCR beta chain was sequenced in a study of blood T cell repertoires in COVID-19. Germline CDR1 reads MNHEY; CDR2 reads SVGEGT. The CDR3 is 14 amino acids. V shed 5 bases and J shed 3 bases, with 13 bases lying between them. Only in-frame clones appear in the TCRdb table, and some are missing; sequencing was by immunoSEQ multiplex PCR. The data contain fewer than 45,000 clones, more than 75% of them singletons. The sequenced material came from peripheral blood. The clonotype comes from a man in his sixties or seventies with acute or convalescent COVID-19. This chain joins TRBV6-2 or TRBV6-3 and TRBJ1-2; unclear D gene. CDR3 in amino acids: CASSTRTEHYGYTF. In DNA, the CDR3 is TGTGCCAGCAGTACCCGAACAGAGCACTATGGCTACACCTTC.